This TCR beta chain was sequenced for a study of T cell responses to AZD1222 COVID-19 vaccine. Produced via immunoSEQ multiplex PCR; TCRdb's table is partial and in-frame only. There are roughly 200,000 clones in the sample; about 93% occur only once, and roughly 0.99% lies in the top ten. Comment on this clone: The antigen is not known.

The CDR3 contains 14 residues. Study-wide results and limits: Donor demographics were predominantly white British with a female majority; clonal diversity may be underestimated. Baseline serology detected seropositivity in only five or six AZD1222 recipients. Spike-wide vaccine-associated CD4 TCRs dominated at 160-218 and 743-854.

The sample was peripheral blood, taken on day 0 of MenACWY control vaccination. The receptor comes from an adult in good health. V gene TRBV21-1 combines with J gene TRBJ2-2; TRBD1 is the table's D call, not checked against the DNA. TRBV21-1 constitutes a pseudogene. The CDR3 DNA reads as TGTGCCAGCAGTTCAGGGGAAATGACCGGGGAGCTGTTTTTT. It specifies CASSSGEMTGELFF.